This T cell receptor (beta chain) was obtained from a study of T cell responses to AZD1222 COVID-19 vaccine. Unmatched junction bases numbered 7, after V lost 3 bases and J lost 4 bases. Germline CDR1 SGHRS, CDR2 YFSETQ. The CDR3 extends over 15 amino acids. Comments on this clone: No antigen is known for it.

Assay used: immunoSEQ multiplex PCR; TCRdb lists only in-frame clones, some missing. The data contain approximately 130,000 clones, less than 95% of them singletons. Study-level points and caveats: A reported finding is that nearly half of spike-specific TCRs target unmutated variant regions. The sample set comprised mostly white British donors with more females, and clonal diversity was possibly underestimated. Just a handful of AZD1222 recipients tested seropositive at baseline.

This chain connects TRBV5-1 to TRBJ2-1, with TRBD1 matching over 7 bases. Here the sequenced sample was peripheral blood, taken on day 0 of AZD1222 vaccination. This TCR derives from an adult in good health. The CDR3 sequence is CASSSSGTEYNEQFF. The CDR3 bases are TGCGCCAGCAGCTCCTCCGGGACAGAATACAATGAGCAGTTCTTC.